These 30 T cell receptor beta chains were sequenced from one sample in a study of CD8 T cells in Susac syndrome. An input of 0.5 to 1 ug of RNA was subjected to reverse transcription using random hexamers. MiXCR, run by TCRdb on the immunoSEQ multiplex PCR reads, gives a single entry per CDR3 protein. Of 300,000 to 350,000 distinct CDR3 sequences listed, roughly 94% were seen once; the top ten hold over 0.05%. Sequencing was performed on CD4+ T cells from PBMCs. Receptors originate from a human donor with multiple sclerosis.

The V call is TRBV12-3 or TRBV12-4, the J call TRBJ2-1; 11 bases map to TRBD2. V shed 3 bases, J shed 7 bases, and the junction held 11 bases outside the gene matches. The CDR3 consists of 17 residues. CDR3 in DNA: TGTGCCAGCAGTTTGAAGCTGCGACTAGCGGGAAGGAATGAGCAGTTCTTC. Translated: CASSLKLRLAGRNEQFF.

The chain recombines TRBV2 with TRBJ2-1; D remains unclear. Germline lookup yields CDR1 SNHLY and CDR2 FYNNEI. CDR3 length equals 12 residues. Trimming removed 6 bases at V and 4 bases at J, with 7 bases between. DNA for the CDR3: TGTGCCAGCAGGACTGATTACAATGAGCAGTTCTTC. Its translation is CASRTDYNEQFF. Complete variable domain (other parts from reference TRBV2 and TRBJ2-1): EPEVTQTPSHQVTQMGQEVILRCVPISNHLYFYWYRQILGQKVEFLVSFYNNEISEKSEIFDDQFSVERPDGSNFTLKIRSTKLEDSAMYFCASRTDYNEQFFGPGTRLTVL.

This chain connects TRBV7-3 to TRBJ2-3; 13 nucleotides align to TRBD2. Germline trimming cut 8 bases from V and 1 base from J; bases unmatched to any gene: 6. CDR3 length: 16 amino acids. In germline, CDR1 is SGHTA, CDR2 FQGTGA. The CDR3 spells CASSPGLAGGTDTQYF. DNA for the CDR3: TGTGCCAGCTCACCCGGACTAGCGGGAGGCACAGATACGCAGTATTTT.

Here the CDR3 DNA reads TGTGCCAGCGAAGCCGGGACGCTTCAAGCTTTCTTT. It encodes CASEAGTLQAFF. This rearrangement joins TRBV28 to TRBJ1-1, with D tentatively TRBD1 (5 bases). V lost 8 bases and J 9 bases, leaving 16 bases between the germline ends. This CDR3 spans 12 amino acids. CDR1 MDHEN and CDR2 SYDVKM come from the germline V gene.

For the CDR3, the DNA is TGTGCCGAGGCCAGCGGAGAGGCCGCGGATACGCAGTATTTT. Translated: CAEASGEAADTQYF. The chain links TRBV7-2 to TRBJ2-3; possible D gene TRBD2, 5 bases. The germline CDR1 and CDR2 sequences are SGHTA and FQGNSA. V lost 11 bases and J 6 bases, leaving 21 bases between the germline ends. This CDR3 is 14 amino acids long. Based on the CDR3 plus reference TRBV7-2 and TRBJ2-3, the full variable domain is GAGVSQSPSNKVTEKGKDVELRCDPISGHTALYWYRQSLGQGLEFLIYFQGNSAPDKSGLPSDRFSAERTGGSVSTLTIQRTQQEDSAVYLCAEASGEAADTQYFGPGTRLTVL.

CDR3 sequence reads: CASSLRALSYEQYF. Here the CDR3 DNA reads TGTGCCAGCAGTTTGAGGGCCCTCTCCTACGAGCAGTACTTC. This sequence joins TRBV6-2 or TRBV6-3 and TRBJ2-7; the D gene is possibly TRBD2 (5 bases). Trimming left V 4 bases short and J 0 bases short, with 10 bases between. The germline V gene encodes CDR1 MNHEY and CDR2 SVGEGT. The CDR3 is 14 amino acids.

The chain couples TRBV5-1 to TRBJ1-2; D gene ambiguous. Deletions cut 0 bases from V and 2 bases from J, with 11 bases between. Germline values: CDR1 SGHRS, CDR2 YFSETQ. This CDR3 has 15 residues. CDR3 in amino acids: CASSLEVGRNYGYTF. CDR3 nucleotide sequence: TGCGCCAGCAGCTTGGAAGTAGGGCGAAACTATGGCTACACCTTC.

The chain carries TRBV18 and TRBJ1-3; TRBD1 matches at 7 bases. The germline CDR1 and CDR2 sequences are KGHSH and LQKENI. The CDR3 runs 14 residues. The trim removed 6 bases at V and 2 bases at J, leaving 4 bases unmatched. This CDR3 is CASSLGTAGNTIYF. The CDR3 bases are TGTGCCAGCTCCCTCGGGACAGCTGGAAACACCATATATTTT. The full variable domain, rest sourced from reference TRBV18 and TRBJ1-3, is NAGVMQNPRHLVRRRGQEARLRCSPMKGHSHVYWYRQLPEEGLKFMVYLQKENIIDESGMPKERFSAEFPKEGPSILRIQQVVRGDSAAYFCASSLGTAGNTIYFGEGSWLTVV.

This chain connects TRBV11-2 to TRBJ2-7, with D possibly TRBD2 on 6 matching bases. V shed 3 bases and J shed 7 bases, with 19 bases lying between them. Germline CDR1 and CDR2: SGHAT and FQNNGV. CDR3 length equals 15 residues. The CDR3 protein is CASSFGTGVREEQYF. The DNA for the CDR3 is TGTGCCAGCAGCTTCGGGACGGGGGTGAGAGAAGAGCAGTACTTC.

CDR3 nucleotides: TGTGCCAGCGGGAAGGACACTGAAGCTTTCTTT. Its protein product is CASGKDTEAFF. The chain has TRBV12-3 or TRBV12-4 and TRBJ1-1; D remains unclear. V dropped 8 bases and J dropped 3 bases, with 7 bases sitting between them. CDR3 length: 11 amino acids.

This sequence joins TRBV9 and TRBJ1-1; no reliable D call. Trimming removed 0 bases from V and 0 bases from J, with 6 bases in between. CDR1 is SGDLS and CDR2 is YYNGEE in the germline V gene. This CDR3 has 14 amino acids. The CDR3 region is CASSVGRLNTEAFF. Here the CDR3 DNA reads TGTGCCAGCAGCGTAGGCCGGCTGAACACTGAAGCTTTCTTT.

The rearrangement links TRBV9 to TRBJ2-2; D tentatively reads TRBD1 or TRBD2 (5 bases each). V gave up 0 bases and J gave up 3 bases, with 12 bases separating them. The germline V gene encodes CDR1 SGDLS and CDR2 YYNGEE. This CDR3 contains 16 residues. CDR3 protein: CASSVGGWGYTGELFF. The CDR3 DNA reads as TGTGCCAGCAGCGTAGGGGGGTGGGGTTACACCGGGGAGCTGTTTTTT.

The count of this clonotype is one. The rearrangement uses TRBV7-9 and TRBJ2-1, with D possibly TRBD2 on 6 matching bases. Per germline, CDR1 SEHNR and CDR2 FQNEAQ (reference sequence). The V end was cut by 5 bases, the J end by 5 bases, with 10 bases between. The CDR3 length is 13 residues. CDR3 bases: TGTGCCAGCAGCATCGGCGGGGACAATGAGCAGTTCTTC. It specifies CASSIGGDNEQFF.

V usage is TRBV29-1 and J usage is TRBJ2-5, with 7 bases aligning to TRBD1. Trimming took 2 bases from V and 4 from J; bases not matched to a gene: 7. The germline CDR1 and CDR2 sequences are SQVTM and ANQGSEA. The CDR3 has 14 amino acids. The CDR3 protein is CSVERTGSGETQYF. DNA of the CDR3: TGCAGCGTTGAAAGGACAGGTAGTGGAGAGACCCAGTACTTC. Full variable domain (remainder filled in from reference TRBV29-1 and TRBJ2-5): SAVISQKPSRDICQRGTSLTIQCQVDSQVTMMFWYRQQPGQSLTLIATANQGSEATYESGFVIDKFPISRPNLTFSTLTVSNMSPEDSSIYLCSVERTGSGETQYFGPGTRLLVL.

Written as DNA, the CDR3 is TGTGCCAGCAGATTGAATGGCTACACCTTC. This codes for CASRLNGYTF. The V and J genes are TRBV2 and TRBJ1-2; D gene uncertain. The CDR3 extends over 10 amino acids. Between the trimmed V and J ends, which lost 6 bases and 6 bases, there was a span of 5 bases. Germline loops: CDR1 SNHLY, CDR2 FYNNEI.

The chain carries TRBV7-2 and TRBJ2-7; D is undetermined. Germline V CDR1 and CDR2: SGHTA, FQGNSA. V lost 5 bases and J 6 bases, leaving 11 bases between the germline ends. The CDR3 has 12 residues. CDR3 DNA sequence: TGTGCCAGCAGCCGCTCGGTACGCGAGCAGTACTTC. The encoded protein is CASSRSVREQYF.

The genes are TRBV6-2 or TRBV6-3 and TRBJ1-1; maybe TRBD1 (6 bases). Per the germline V gene, CDR1 is MNHEY and CDR2 is SVGEGT. Trimming pared 6 bases from V and 5 bases from J, leaving 16 bases between. The CDR3 runs to 14 residues. CDR3 protein: CASSRSGGKTEAFF. The CDR3 DNA is TGTGCCAGCAGCCGGAGTGGGGGCAAGACTGAAGCTTTCTTT.

The genes are TRBV6-2 or TRBV6-3 and TRBJ1-1; 10 bases map to TRBD1. The CDR3 length is 14 residues. After removal of 5 bases from V and 3 bases from J, the junction contained 3 bases not matched to a gene. Germline CDR1 and CDR2: MNHEY and SVGEGT. CDR3 region: CASSRQGADTEAFF. The CDR3 DNA reads TGTGCCAGCAGTCGACAGGGGGCTGACACTGAAGCTTTCTTT.

Concerning this clonotype: The germline gene is not matched at one end of the junction; a read error may be the cause. J is TRBJ2-7 and V is TRBV30, with unresolved D. The CDR3 totals 13 residues. CDR1 is GTSNPN and CDR2 is SVGIG in the germline V gene (reference sequence). In DNA, the CDR3 is TGTGCCTGGGCGTGGGTTGGCTCCAACGAGCAGTACTTC. This translates into CAWAWVGSNEQYF.

The gene calls are TRBV12-3 or TRBV12-4 and TRBJ2-3; 8 bases map to TRBD2. Germline trimming cut 0 bases from V and 2 bases from J; bases unmatched to any gene: 13. The length of the CDR3 is 19 residues. CDR3 bases: TGTGCCAGCAGTTTAGCCCCGGGGACTAGTGGCACATTCACAGATACGCAGTATTTT. It codes for CASSLAPGTSGTFTDTQYF.

The chain couples TRBV23-1 to TRBJ2-3, with TRBD2 as a possible D gene (6 bases). TRBV23-1 is annotated as an ORF whose role is uncertain. V lost 6 bases to trimming and J lost 6 bases, with 16 bases between them. CDR3 length: 14 amino acids. The CDR3 loop reads CASSLGLNKDTQYF. The CDR3 DNA reads as TGCGCCAGCAGCCTCGGACTAAACAAGGATACGCAGTATTTT.

The chain joins TRBV20-1 to TRBJ2-3; TRBD2 matches at 11 bases. The CDR3 is 14 amino acids. CDR1 DFQATT and CDR2 SNEGSKA come from the germline V gene (reference sequence). The V gene end was trimmed by 6 bases and the J gene end by 4 bases; junction bases not matched to a gene: 6. DNA of the CDR3: TGCAGTGCAATAGCGGGAGGGCCCTCAGATACGCAGTATTTT. As protein: CSAIAGGPSDTQYF.

The chain uses TRBV27 and TRBJ1-1; D unclear. This CDR3 is built from 14 residues. CDR1 and CDR2 (germline): MNHEY, SMNVEV (reference sequence). V lost 6 bases, J lost 0 bases, and 11 bases lay in between. CDR3 coding DNA: TGTGCCAGCAGCCGAAAAGGCATGAACACTGAAGCTTTCTTT. Translated, it gives CASSRKGMNTEAFF.

This chain uses TRBV5-1 with TRBJ2-1; 8 nucleotides align to TRBD1. The CDR3 is made up of 14 amino acids. Germline V gives CDR1 SGHRS, CDR2 YFSETQ. The junction had 4 bases not matched to a gene; V was cut back by 1 base and J by 7 bases. The DNA for the CDR3 is TGCGCCAGCAGCTTGCAGGGGGCAGTAAATGAGCAGTTCTTC. Translated: CASSLQGAVNEQFF.

The sample holds a few counts of this clonotype. The chain carries TRBV12-3 or TRBV12-4 and TRBJ1-5; 9 bases line up with TRBD1. With V trimmed by 3 bases and J by 5 bases, 5 bases remained unmatched. The CDR3 extends over 15 amino acids. CDR3 in DNA: TGTGCCAGCAGTTTGGGACAGGGTCGGGATCAGCCCCAGCATTTT. Protein sequence: CASSLGQGRDQPQHF.

This clonotype was counted between two and nine times. The rearrangement uses TRBV5-1 and TRBJ2-7; 8 positions match TRBD1. This CDR3 has 13 amino acids. V lost 0 bases to trimming and J lost 5 bases; unmatched junction nucleotides: 1. CDR1 SGHRS and CDR2 YFSETQ come from the germline V gene. CDR3 DNA: TGCGCCAGCAGCTTGGGACAGGGGAACGAGCAGTACTTC. It specifies CASSLGQGNEQYF.

This clonotype was seen once. The genes are TRBV12-3 or TRBV12-4 and TRBJ2-2; D uncertain. V was shortened by 10 bases and J by 7 bases, with 16 bases between the two germline ends. CDR3 length: 13 amino acids. The CDR3 sequence is CATLIQDIGELFF. The CDR3 DNA reads as TGTGCCACCCTAATTCAGGATATCGGGGAGCTGTTTTTT.

The chain links TRBV6-6 to TRBJ2-2; TRBD1 matches 9 bases. Germline CDR1 is MNHNY and CDR2 is SVGAGI (reference sequence). This CDR3 comprises 14 residues. After removal of 8 bases from V and 5 bases from J, the junction contained 6 bases not matched to a gene. DNA for the CDR3: TGTGCCAGCTGTAGGACAGGGGCAACCGGGGAGCTGTTTTTT. Residues: CASCRTGATGELFF.

The rearrangement links TRBV7-9 to TRBJ2-2; D not resolved. Germline V gene sequence: CDR1 SEHNR, CDR2 FQNEAQ (reference sequence). CDR3 length: 15 residues. Trimming removed 5 bases from V and 0 bases from J, with 10 bases in between. As DNA, the CDR3 is TGTGCCAGCAGCCTTACGACTGCGAACACCGGGGAGCTGTTTTTT. Translated, it gives CASSLTTANTGELFF.

This chain connects TRBV20-1 to TRBJ1-5; the D is unclear. In germline, CDR1 is DFQATT, CDR2 SNEGSKA (reference sequence). The CDR3 contains 14 residues. Trimming pared 3 bases from V and 3 bases from J, leaving 12 bases between. CDR3 loop: CSASDRIHNQPQHF. CDR3 DNA sequence: TGCAGTGCTAGTGACCGTATACACAATCAGCCCCAGCATTTT.